Sequencing of this T cell receptor beta chain was carried out in a study of CD8+ T cells in alopecia areata. Findings and caveats of the study: Scalp lesions, especially in alopecia totalis/universalis, had higher clonality than normal scalp. Scalp sample sequencing also detects resident alphabeta T cells of normal skin.

V trimming: 5 bases; J trimming: 5 bases; junction bases outside the gene matches: 5. The CDR3 consists of 13 residues. Germline lookup yields CDR1 MDHEN and CDR2 SYDVKM. Peripheral blood and lesional scalp punch biopsies came from alopecia areata patients. Following extraction, RNA underwent reverse transcription to cDNA, which served as the sequencing template. Clones were sequenced by immunoSEQ multiplex PCR, and TCRdb holds only the in-frame ones, with some missing. The sample contains 95,000 to 150,000 clones, around 48% of which appear only once. There are a few counts of this clone. As yet, its antigen is unknown.

The chain uses TRBV28 and TRBJ2-5, with 7 bases lining up with TRBD1. Input material: NKG2D-low CD8+ T cells sorted from blood. The source of this sequence is a human donor with alopecia areata. The CDR3 nucleotides read TGTGCCAGCAGTGACAGGGAAATGGAGACCCAGTACTTC. This sequence encodes CASSDREMETQYF.